This TCR beta chain was identified during a study of T cell responses to AZD1222 COVID-19 vaccine (dated by TCRdb to about 2021). The study in broad terms: TCR sequencing covered fewer than 250 trial participants: around 210 given two doses of AZD1222 and 26 given two doses of MenACWY control vaccine. Trial participants were enrolled by age into subgroups of 18-55, 56-69 and 70-plus years, and about 150, 27 and 61 TCR-sequenced participants, respectively, were included in these subgroups. On the study overall, not on this receptor specifically: Conclusions about previously exposed vaccinees are limited, since just a handful of AZD1222 recipients were seropositive for SARS-CoV-2 at baseline. Most participants were white British and females outnumbered males, and the authors suggested that clonal diversity may have been underestimated. Because no samples from the day 14 peak response were available, repertoires could be characterized only after the peak T cell response. Reportedly, almost half of the unique spike-specific TCRs recognized epitopes lying outside the regions that are mutated in the B.1.351 and B.1.1.7 variants. Vaccine-associated CD4 TCRs spanned the whole spike protein, with dominant responses in regions 160-218 and 743-854. In the small 56-69-year group, the increase in depth fell short of significance, most likely because of low power. Spike-specific TCR breadth and depth rose significantly after two AZD1222 doses compared with day 0 and with MenACWY recipients.

Comment on this clone: Its antigen has not been determined. No qualities accompany the bases; no much larger clone lies one base away.

CDR1 and CDR2 are read off the germline V gene as KGHSH and LQKENI. The V and J ends are trimmed by 4 bases and 1 base, leaving 9 bases between them. The CDR3, from cysteine to phenylalanine, totals 14 residues. This entry keeps only the CDR3 DNA: 42 bases, framed from base 1. The time point label, read with the paper, signifies: about 28 days (+/-7) after the second vaccine dose. AZD1222 recipients given second doses at about 4 weeks or at about 12 weeks were pooled, since spike-specific TCR depth and breadth were not found to differ between the two schedules. Vaccinee samples came from UK trials COV001 and COV002, including a single-blind randomized controlled phase 2/3 trial of AZD1222 (ChAdOx1 nCoV-19) in healthy adults. For TCRbeta chain sequencing, PBMC samples were collected from trial participants at day 0 and at day 28 after the second dose. The CDR3 regions of human TCRbeta chains were analyzed by immunosequencing. On the authors' methods: Repertoire TCRs were matched against a reference library of SARS-CoV-2-specific TCRs generated with the MIRA antigen-specificity platform. Breadth was defined as the fraction of unique TCRs that were SARS-CoV-2-associated, and depth was defined as the fraction of total T cells that were SARS-CoV-2-associated. Each spike-specific TCR was assigned to its reactive spike region and to a CD4 or CD8 class using the MIRA data. Log10-transformed breadth and depth values were compared by one-way ANOVA with Sidak's multiple comparisons tests. Here the immuneACCESS table is served through TCRdb, limited to in-frame sequences with V and J called. Missing clones are a known gap in these copies; in checked studies unresolved V genes cover under half, and the rest lacks a known reason. Clonal size and the V and J genes are those of that table, whereas D and trimming came from the DNA. Recorded for this sample are about 94,000 clones; roughly 90% of them occurred a single time. The ten top clones hold 12% of the sample.

The sequence joins TRBV18 to TRBJ2-3, with the D gene too uncertain to name. The input for sequencing was peripheral blood, taken 28 days after the second AZD1222 dose. The TCR comes from an adult who received the AZD1222 COVID-19 vaccine. This receptor has the CDR3 CASSLSQGTDTQYF. DNA sequence: TGTGCCAGCTCACTGTCGCAGGGCACAGATACGCAGTATTTT.